Listed here are 15 T cell receptor beta chains from one sample, sequenced in a study of blood T cell repertoires in COVID-19. Generated by immunoSEQ multiplex PCR, the TCRdb table keeps only in-frame clones and is missing some. Of about 61,000 clones listed, around nine tenths are singletons. Sequenced: peripheral blood. The source is a woman aged 45 to 65 with active or convalescent COVID-19.

The rearrangement links TRBV2 to TRBJ2-6, with D tentatively TRBD1 (5 bases). In germline, CDR1 is SNHLY, CDR2 FYNNEI. The CDR3 is 16 residues long. Trimming removed 6 bases from V and 0 bases from J, with 12 bases in between. This chain's CDR3 is CASRGVSPSGANVLTF. Here the CDR3 DNA reads TGTGCCAGCAGAGGGGTCTCTCCCTCTGGGGCCAACGTCCTGACTTTC.

The chain is built from TRBV12-3 or TRBV12-4 and TRBJ2-4; no reliable D call. This CDR3 comprises 12 residues. The V gene lost 7 bases and the J gene lost 0 bases, with 4 bases spanning the gap. DNA for the CDR3: TGTGCCAGCACCTTAGCCAAAAACATTCAGTACTTC. Residues: CASTLAKNIQYF.

This chain joins TRBV15 and TRBJ2-4; D might be TRBD2 (6 bases). Germline lookup yields CDR1 LNHNV and CDR2 YYDKDF (reference sequence). The CDR3 is 15 amino acids. V lost 3 bases to trimming and J lost 7 bases, with 16 bases between them. The CDR3 sequence: CATSSGRRRGNIQYF. CDR3 bases: TGTGCCACCAGCAGTGGGAGGAGGAGGGGCAACATTCAGTACTTC.

CDR3 loop: CASSLGGTSYPLSNNEQFF. CDR3 bases: TGTGCCAGCAGCTTAGGGGGGACTAGCTACCCCCTTAGTAACAATGAGCAGTTCTTC. The genes are TRBV11-2 and TRBJ2-1; 9 nucleotides align to TRBD2. CDR1 is SGHAT and CDR2 is FQNNGV in the germline V gene. The CDR3 has 19 amino acids. V shed 1 base and J 5 bases; nucleotides not matched to a gene: 15.

This clone was seen just once. V gene TRBV27 combines with J gene TRBJ2-1, with 8 bases that match TRBD2. The CDR3 is 16 residues long. Germline CDR1 and CDR2: MNHEY and SMNVEV (reference sequence). The trim removed 1 base at V and 6 bases at J, leaving 8 bases unmatched. The CDR3 DNA reads TGTGCCAGCAGTTTATGGACTAGCCAGGCTTCCAATGAGCAGTTCTTC. It codes for CASSLWTSQASNEQFF.

The chain is built from TRBV6-6 and TRBJ2-7; TRBD1 matches 7 bases. Germline CDR1 reads MNHNY; CDR2 reads SVGAGI (reference sequence). V dropped 8 bases and J dropped 0; count of bases not matched to a gene: 10. This CDR3 is 15 amino acids long. CDR3 coding DNA: TGTGCCAGCTCCGAAACGGGACAGCCCTCCTACGAGCAGTACTTC. Residues: CASSETGQPSYEQYF.

This sequence joins TRBV19 and TRBJ1-1; D call uncertain. Trimming removed 3 bases at V and 0 bases at J, with 11 bases between. The germline CDR1 and CDR2 sequences are LNHDA and SQIVND (reference sequence). The length of the CDR3 is 15 residues. The CDR3 here is CASSMVQRVNTEAFF. As DNA, the CDR3 is TGTGCCAGTAGTATGGTTCAGCGAGTGAACACTGAAGCTTTCTTT.

This rearrangement joins TRBV15 to TRBJ1-1; D may be TRBD1 (5 bases). The CDR3 is made up of 13 amino acids. Trimming pared 5 bases from V and 5 bases from J, leaving 12 bases between. Germline V lookup: CDR1 LNHNV, CDR2 YYDKDF (reference sequence). CDR3 protein: CATSAGAGTEAFF. The DNA of the CDR3 is TGTGCCACCAGCGCCGGGGCGGGAACTGAAGCTTTCTTT.

The V and J genes are TRBV28 and TRBJ2-4, with D perhaps TRBD2 (6 bases). Trimming left V 6 bases short and J 1 base short, with 16 bases between. Germline V gene lookup returns CDR1 MDHEN and CDR2 SYDVKM. This CDR3 has 16 amino acids. CDR3 bases: TGTGCCAGCAGACCAGCGGGTAGAGCTGCCAAAAACATTCAGTACTTC. This sequence encodes CASRPAGRAAKNIQYF.

The chain joins TRBV28 to TRBJ1-1; TRBD1 matches 9 bases. The germline CDR1 and CDR2 sequences are MDHEN and SYDVKM. With V trimmed by 3 bases and J by 4 bases, 6 bases remained unmatched. The CDR3 runs 15 residues. In nucleotides, the CDR3 is TGTGCCAGCAGTTTGGGGACAGGGAGGAGCACTGAAGCTTTCTTT. It specifies CASSLGTGRSTEAFF. The complete variable domain, with remaining parts taken from reference TRBV28 and TRBJ1-1, reads DVKVTQSSRYLVKRTGEKVFLECVQDMDHENMFWYRQDPGLGLRLIYFSYDVKMKEKGDIPEGYSVSREKKERFSLILESASTNQTSMYLCASSLGTGRSTEAFFGQGTRLTVV.

The chain employs TRBV5-6 and TRBJ2-7; 8 bases align to TRBD1. Germline values: CDR1 SGHDT, CDR2 YYEEEE. This CDR3 has 14 residues. The junction had 6 bases not matched to a gene; V was cut back by 3 bases and J by 4 bases. In DNA form, the CDR3 reads TGTGCCAGCAGCTCGACAGGGGAGGTGTACGAGCAGTACTTC. It encodes CASSSTGEVYEQYF.

The V call is TRBV28, the J call TRBJ2-7; 8 bases align to TRBD1. CDR3 length: 14 amino acids. V trimming: 7 bases; J trimming: 5 bases; junction bases outside the gene matches: 10. CDR1 and CDR2 (germline): MDHEN, SYDVKM. CDR3 DNA: TGTGCCAGCACCCCGTCGGACAGGGCCCACGAGCAGTACTTC. Translating it yields CASTPSDRAHEQYF.

The chain is built from TRBV10-2 and TRBJ2-1; D is possibly TRBD2 (5 bases). Germline CDR1 WSHSY, CDR2 SAAADI. V dropped 4 bases and J dropped 5 bases, with 9 bases sitting between them. The CDR3 is made up of 13 amino acids. CDR3 sequence reads: CASSVSLDNEQFF. The CDR3 nucleotides are TGCGCCAGCAGTGTTTCACTAGACAATGAGCAGTTCTTC.

The chain joins TRBV29-1 to TRBJ1-1, with 7 positions matching TRBD1. CDR3 length equals 15 residues. V shed 7 bases and J 10 bases; nucleotides not matched to a gene: 21. CDR1 SQVTM and CDR2 ANQGSEA come from the germline V gene. As DNA, the CDR3 is TGCAGCGGGAAAAAGAGGACAGGTCGGTTTTTAGGAGCTTTCTTT. This gives the protein CSGKKRTGRFLGAFF.

As DNA, the CDR3 is TGCGCCAGCAGTGAGATTGGGACTAGCAATGAGCAGTTCTTC. This translates into CASSEIGTSNEQFF. The chain recombines TRBV10-2 with TRBJ2-1; 8 bases agree with TRBD2. The ends lost 2 bases at V and 6 bases at J; junction bases unmatched: 3. Germline V CDR1 and CDR2: WSHSY, SAAADI. The CDR3 length is 14 residues.